Sequencing of this T cell receptor beta chain was carried out in a study of T cell responses to AZD1222 COVID-19 vaccine (dated by TCRdb to about 2021). Concerning the study at large: Because spike-specific TCR depth and breadth did not differ between the two schedules, AZD1222 recipients who got a second dose at roughly 4 weeks were pooled with those who got a second dose at roughly 12 weeks. TCR sequencing was performed for about 240 trial participants, of whom about 210 were given two doses of AZD1222 and approximately 25 were given two doses of MenACWY control vaccine. Enrollment into the trials was organized by age into subgroups of 18-55, 56-69 and 70-plus years, and those subgroups contained about 160, 30 and 59 TCR-sequenced participants, respectively.

The time point label of this sample denotes: baseline before first vaccination. Samples from vaccinated people were obtained from the UK trials COV001 and COV002, which included a single-blind randomized controlled phase 2/3 trial of AZD1222 (ChAdOx1 nCoV-19) in healthy adults. For TCRbeta chain sequencing, PBMC samples were collected from trial participants at day 0 and at day 28 after the second dose. V is reduced by 6 bases and J by 6 bases, leaving a spacing of 17 bases between them. The germline V gene (reference sequence) provides CDR1 GTSNPN and CDR2 SVGIG. Its CDR3 holds 13 amino acids, cysteine through phenylalanine. The only DNA kept is the CDR3, 39 bases in frame from the first base. Overall results and qualifications from the work: Spike-specific TCR breadth and depth rose significantly after two AZD1222 doses compared with day 0 and with MenACWY recipients. Because no samples from the day 14 peak response were available, repertoires could be characterized only after the peak T cell response. Reportedly, almost half of the unique spike-specific TCRs recognized epitopes lying outside the regions that are mutated in the B.1.351 and B.1.1.7 variants. The vaccine-associated CD4 TCRs covered the entire spike protein, and the dominant responses fell in regions 160-218 and 743-854. In the small 56-69-year group, the increase in depth fell short of significance, most likely because of low power. Participants were mostly white British and included more females than males, and it was suggested by the authors that clonal diversity may have been underestimated. Only five to seven AZD1222 recipients were SARS-CoV-2 seropositive at baseline, limiting conclusions about previously exposed vaccinees.

Of note for this clone: This receptor's antigen is unknown. Base qualities are missing; no much larger clone stands one base away.

The CDR3 regions of human TCRbeta chains were analyzed by immunosequencing. Per the source publication's procedure: Repertoire TCRs were matched against a reference library of SARS-CoV-2-specific TCRs generated with the MIRA antigen-specificity platform. Breadth meant the fraction of unique TCRs that were SARS-CoV-2-associated, whereas depth meant the fraction of total T cells that were SARS-CoV-2-associated. Each spike-specific TCR was assigned to its reactive spike region and to a CD4 or CD8 class using the MIRA data. Log10-transformed breadth and depth values were compared by one-way ANOVA with Sidak's multiple comparisons tests. This immuneACCESS table, as held by TCRdb, lists in-frame sequences with V and J called but not all clones. Of the missing ones, under half trace to an unresolved V gene in checked studies; the others have no known cause. The DNA was the basis for D and trimming; V, J and clone size are from that table. The sample table records under 130,000 clones; under 95% of these occur just once. The biggest ten clones account for 1% to 1.5% of the sample.

The V gene is TRBV30 and the J gene is TRBJ1-2; TRBD1 might be the D gene, on 6 matching bases. The sequence derives from an adult in good health. Here the sequenced sample was peripheral blood, taken on day 0 of AZD1222 vaccination. The nucleotide sequence reads as follows: TGTGCCTGCCTCCCCTCTGACAGGCATGGCTACACCTTC. Its protein is CACLPSDRHGYTF.